This T cell receptor beta chain comes out of a study of siplizumab effects on memory and regulatory T cells. Per-sample assaying covered roughly 100,000 TCR templates. Profiling relied on immunoSEQ multiplex PCR, and the TCRdb table lists in-frame clones only, not all of them. The top ten clones hold about 0.6% of a sample with just over 50,000 clones, roughly 97% of them seen once. Trimming removed 0 bases from V and 0 bases from J, with 11 bases in between. Germline V gene data show CDR1 as GTSNPN and CDR2 as SVGIG (reference sequence). The CDR3 has 15 amino acids. The sequence was obtained from a human donor in good health. The sample taken for sequencing was naive CD4+ T cells sorted from blood. The chain is built from TRBV30 and TRBJ1-1, with a possible D match to TRBD1 (5 bases). As DNA, the CDR3 is TGTGCCTGGAGTGTGCGGGACCGCCTGAACACTGAAGCTTTCTTT. Amino acids: CAWSVRDRLNTEAFF.